The 2 T cell receptor beta chains below all came from one sample that was sequenced in a study of shared clonotypes between healthy human individuals. The table came from immunoSEQ multiplex PCR; TCRdb's copy has only in-frame clones and leaves some out. Of roughly 2,300,000 clones listed, 85% to 95% are singletons. Material: naive CD4+ T cells from PBMCs. Subset meaning: CD45RA+ positively selected. The receptors shown here come from a man aged 18 to 29 in good health. Some clones in this sample may be carry-over from other donors' samples.

The genes are TRBV20-1 and TRBJ2-1, with a weak D call TRBD2 (6 bases). The germline V gene has CDR1 DFQATT and CDR2 SNEGSKA (reference sequence). Trimming took off 5 bases at V and 9 bases at J, with 8 bases between the two ends. The CDR3 spans 10 residues. CDR3: CSAQLAEQFF. The CDR3 DNA reads as TGCAGTGCTCAACTAGCTGAGCAGTTCTTC.

This clone was counted once. The rearrangement uses TRBV29-1 and TRBJ2-3; the D gene is possibly TRBD1 (5 bases). Trimming shortened V by 2 bases and J by 0 bases, and 12 bases separated the two germline ends. CDR1 is SQVTM and CDR2 is ANQGSEA in the germline V gene. The CDR3 is made up of 15 amino acids. CDR3 region: CSVENTGVSTDTQYF. Written as DNA, the CDR3 is TGCAGCGTTGAAAATACAGGAGTTAGCACAGATACGCAGTATTTT.